The subject of this entry is one T cell receptor beta chain. The antigen it recognizes is unknown. No clone much larger than this one lies a single base away; base qualities are absent. The data were obtained in a study of blood T cell repertoires in COVID-19 (dated by TCRdb to 2018 to 2020). Background on the whole study: Samples covering the acute and convalescent phases of COVID-19 were provided by collaborators in the United States, Italy and Spain. The repertoires were released in a freely available public database intended as a resource for research on the immune response to SARS-CoV-2. The samples were drawn from two sources: the first 160 participants of the ongoing ImmuneRACE study, and some 1,300 subjects contributed by 6 global collaborators. Subjects who had been exposed to COVID-19, were actively infected with it, or had recovered from it provided the deeply sampled blood TCRbeta repertoires that made up the dataset. The material from the prospective study consisted of cDNA or gDNA derived from T cells, B-cell-depleted T cells, or PBMCs. Where HLA class I and class II types were available, the types were taken from metadata supplied by the sample provider, not from assay-based typing. Sample metadata almost always included a de-identified subject ID, COVID-19 status, age in years and sex. Overall study outcomes, separate from this receptor: How much clinical and demographic metadata was included differed by source and by participant, and the metadata was provided uncurated.

V loses 7 bases of germline sequence and J loses 4 bases, and the interval between the two ends is 12 bases. Spanning cysteine to phenylalanine, the CDR3 consists of 13 amino acids. The CDR3 DNA has 39 bases and is translated from base 1. The germline V gene encodes CDR1 SGHNT and CDR2 YYREEE (reference sequence). TCRbeta CDR3 regions were amplified from genomic DNA by means of the immunoSEQ Assay, a bias-controlled multiplex PCR. In the source study's methods: Within the assay, amplification of reference gene primers was used to estimate how many nucleated cells each sample contained. To quantify the absolute abundance of each unique TCRbeta CDR3 rearrangement, sequence reads were collapsed and filtered. For each sample, productive Simpson clonality was calculated as the square root of Simpson's diversity index across productive rearrangements. TCRdb limited this immuneACCESS table to in-frame rearrangements with V and J called. A share of clones is missing; checked studies link under half to unresolved V genes, and the rest is unexplained. Clonal size and the V and J genes are those of that table, whereas D and trimming came from the DNA. The sample data list about 60,000 clones, and about nine tenths of these were observed just once. The top ten hold roughly a tenth of the sample.

Each collaborating institution followed its own protocols to collect whole blood in K2EDTA tubes. For TCRbeta analysis, collaborators shipped samples as frozen whole blood, isolated PBMCs, or DNA extracted from either of those sample types. Material: peripheral blood. This TCR was recovered from a human donor with acute or convalescent COVID-19. The donor label of this sample is uncertain. The rearrangement joined TRBV5-4 to TRBJ1-5, with the D gene not confidently named. The bases are TGTGCCAGCTCCAATGCGGGAAATCAGCCCCAGCATTTT. It translates as CASSNAGNQPQHF.